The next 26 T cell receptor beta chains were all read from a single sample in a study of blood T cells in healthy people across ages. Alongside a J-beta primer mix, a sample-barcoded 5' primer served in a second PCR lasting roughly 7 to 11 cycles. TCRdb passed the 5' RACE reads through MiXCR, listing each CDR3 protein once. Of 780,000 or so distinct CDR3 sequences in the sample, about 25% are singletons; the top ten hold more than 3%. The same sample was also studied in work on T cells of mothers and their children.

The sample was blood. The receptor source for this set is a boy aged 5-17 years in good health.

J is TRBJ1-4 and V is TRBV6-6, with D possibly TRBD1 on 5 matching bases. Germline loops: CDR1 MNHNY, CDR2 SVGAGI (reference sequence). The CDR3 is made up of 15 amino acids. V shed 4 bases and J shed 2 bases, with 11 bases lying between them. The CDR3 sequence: CASSSQGDTNEKLFF. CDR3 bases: TGTGCCAGCAGTTCCCAAGGGGACACTAATGAAAAACTGTTTTTT.

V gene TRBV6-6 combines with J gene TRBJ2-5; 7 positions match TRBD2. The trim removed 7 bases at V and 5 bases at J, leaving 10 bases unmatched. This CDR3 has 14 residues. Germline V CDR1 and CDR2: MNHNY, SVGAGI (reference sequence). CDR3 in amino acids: CASTKAGSRETQYF. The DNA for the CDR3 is TGTGCCAGCACCAAAGCGGGGTCCCGGGAGACCCAGTACTTC.

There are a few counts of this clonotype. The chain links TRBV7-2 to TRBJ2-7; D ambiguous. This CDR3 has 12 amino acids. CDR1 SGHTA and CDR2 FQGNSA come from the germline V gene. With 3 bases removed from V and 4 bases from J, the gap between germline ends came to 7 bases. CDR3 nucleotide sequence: TGTGCCAGCAGCTTTTGGGGTTACGAGCAGTACTTC. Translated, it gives CASSFWGYEQYF.

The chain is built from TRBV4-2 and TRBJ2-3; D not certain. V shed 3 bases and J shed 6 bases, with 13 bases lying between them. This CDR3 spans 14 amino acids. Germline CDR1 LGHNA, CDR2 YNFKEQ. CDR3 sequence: CASSQPEVGDTQYF. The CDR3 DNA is TGTGCCAGCAGCCAGCCTGAGGTCGGTGATACGCAGTATTTT.

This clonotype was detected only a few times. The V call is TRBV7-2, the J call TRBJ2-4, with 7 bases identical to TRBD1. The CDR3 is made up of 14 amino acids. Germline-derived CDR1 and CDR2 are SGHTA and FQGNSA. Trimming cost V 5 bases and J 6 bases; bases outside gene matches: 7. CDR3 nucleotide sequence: TGTGCCAGCAGCCAAACGGGACAGAGAAACATTCAGTACTTC. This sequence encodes CASSQTGQRNIQYF.

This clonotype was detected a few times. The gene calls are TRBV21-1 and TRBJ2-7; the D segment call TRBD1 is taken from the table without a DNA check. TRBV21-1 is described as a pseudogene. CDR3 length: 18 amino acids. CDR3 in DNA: TGTGCCAGCAGCAAAGAGAATAGAACCGGGACAGGGTCCTACGAGCAGTACTTC. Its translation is CASSKENRTGTGSYEQYF.

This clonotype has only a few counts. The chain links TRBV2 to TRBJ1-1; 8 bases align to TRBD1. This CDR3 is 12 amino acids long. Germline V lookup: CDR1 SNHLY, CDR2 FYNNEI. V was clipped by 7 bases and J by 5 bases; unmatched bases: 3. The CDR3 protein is CASTQGETEAFF. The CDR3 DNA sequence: TGTGCCAGCACACAGGGGGAGACTGAAGCTTTCTTT.

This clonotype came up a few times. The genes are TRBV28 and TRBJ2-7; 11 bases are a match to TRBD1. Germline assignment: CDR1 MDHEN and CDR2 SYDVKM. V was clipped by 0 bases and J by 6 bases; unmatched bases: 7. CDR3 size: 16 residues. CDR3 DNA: TGTGCCAGCAGTTTATGGGGCAGGACAGGGGGCTCCGAGCAGTACTTC. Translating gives CASSLWGRTGGSEQYF.

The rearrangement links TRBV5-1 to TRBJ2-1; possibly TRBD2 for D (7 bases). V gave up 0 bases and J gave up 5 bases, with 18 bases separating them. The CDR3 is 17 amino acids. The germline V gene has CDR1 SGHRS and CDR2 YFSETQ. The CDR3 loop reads CASSLVVPPGGDNEQFF. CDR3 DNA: TGCGCCAGCAGCTTGGTCGTCCCTCCGGGGGGCGACAATGAGCAGTTCTTC.

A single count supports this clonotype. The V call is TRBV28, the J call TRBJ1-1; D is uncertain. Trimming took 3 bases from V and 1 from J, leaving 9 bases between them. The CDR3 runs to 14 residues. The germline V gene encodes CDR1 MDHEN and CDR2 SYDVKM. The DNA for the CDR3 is TGTGCCAGCAGTTTGATTCGTGGGAACACTGAAGCTTTCTTT. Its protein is CASSLIRGNTEAFF.

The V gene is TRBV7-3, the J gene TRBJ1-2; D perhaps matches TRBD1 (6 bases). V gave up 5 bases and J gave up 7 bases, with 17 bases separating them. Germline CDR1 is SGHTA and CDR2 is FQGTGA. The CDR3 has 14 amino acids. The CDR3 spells CASSPGGGASGYTF. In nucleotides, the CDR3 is TGTGCCAGCAGCCCCGGCGGGGGGGCGAGTGGCTACACCTTC. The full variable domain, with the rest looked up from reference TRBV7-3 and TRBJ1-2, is GAGVSQTPSNKVTEKGKYVELRCDPISGHTALYWYRQSLGQGPEFLIYFQGTGAADDSGLPNDRFFAVRPEGSVSTLKIQRTERGDSAVYLCASSPGGGASGYTFGSGTRLTVV.

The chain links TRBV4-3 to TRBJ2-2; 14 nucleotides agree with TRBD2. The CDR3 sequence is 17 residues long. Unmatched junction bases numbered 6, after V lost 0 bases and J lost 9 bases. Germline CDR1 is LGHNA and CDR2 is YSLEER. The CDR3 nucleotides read TGCGCCAGCAGCCAAGATCCAGGGACTAGCGGGAGCAGGGAGCTGTTTTTT. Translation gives CASSQDPGTSGSRELFF.

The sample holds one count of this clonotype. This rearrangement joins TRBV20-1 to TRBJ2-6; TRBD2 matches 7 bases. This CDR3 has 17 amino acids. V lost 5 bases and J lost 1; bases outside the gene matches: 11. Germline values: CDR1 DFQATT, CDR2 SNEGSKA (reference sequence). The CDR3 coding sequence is TGCAGTGCTCGCGGAGGGAGGGCCCTTTCTGGGGCCAACGTCCTGACTTTC. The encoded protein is CSARGGRALSGANVLTF.

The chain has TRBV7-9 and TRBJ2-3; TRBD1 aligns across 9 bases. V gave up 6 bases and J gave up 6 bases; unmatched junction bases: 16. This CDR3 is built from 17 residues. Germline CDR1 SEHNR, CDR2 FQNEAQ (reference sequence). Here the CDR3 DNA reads TGTGCCAGCAGTCGACCTCGGGACAGGGCTTCCACTGATACGCAGTATTTT. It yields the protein CASSRPRDRASTDTQYF. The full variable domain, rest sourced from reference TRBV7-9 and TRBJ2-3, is DTGVSQNPRHKITKRGQNVTFRCDPISEHNRLYWYRQTLGQGPEFLTYFQNEAQLEKSRLLSDRFSAERPKGSFSTLEIQRTEQGDSAMYLCASSRPRDRASTDTQYFGPGTRLTVL.

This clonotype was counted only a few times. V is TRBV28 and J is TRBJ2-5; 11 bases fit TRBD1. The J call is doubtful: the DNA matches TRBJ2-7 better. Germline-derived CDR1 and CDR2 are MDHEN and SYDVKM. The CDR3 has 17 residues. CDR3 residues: CASSSTAPDRGLDEQYF. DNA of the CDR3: TGTGCCAGCAGTTCGACGGCACCGGACAGGGGGCTCGACGAGCAGTACTTC.

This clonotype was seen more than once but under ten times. The CDR3 loop reads CASSYDRGGRHNEQFF. The CDR3 coding sequence is TGTGCCAGCAGTTATGATCGGGGAGGGCGTCACAATGAGCAGTTCTTC. This chain uses TRBV6-5 with TRBJ2-1; 7 nucleotides align to TRBD2. CDR3 size: 16 residues. Germline V gene lookup returns CDR1 MNHEY and CDR2 SVGAGI. V lost 3 bases to trimming and J lost 5 bases; unmatched junction nucleotides: 10.

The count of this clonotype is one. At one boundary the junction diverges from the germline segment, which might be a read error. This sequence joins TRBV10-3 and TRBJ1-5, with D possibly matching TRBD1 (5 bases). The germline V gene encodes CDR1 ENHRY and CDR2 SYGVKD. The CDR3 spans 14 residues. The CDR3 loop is CVISERGAYQPQHF. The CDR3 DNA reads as TGTGTCATCAGTGAGAGGGGCGCTTATCAGCCCCAGCATTTT.

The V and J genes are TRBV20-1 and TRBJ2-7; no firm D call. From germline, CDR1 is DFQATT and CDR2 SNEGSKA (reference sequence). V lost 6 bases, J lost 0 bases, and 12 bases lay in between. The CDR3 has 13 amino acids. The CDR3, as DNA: TGCAGTGCGTATTACTCAATCTCCTACGAGCAGTACTTC. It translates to CSAYYSISYEQYF.

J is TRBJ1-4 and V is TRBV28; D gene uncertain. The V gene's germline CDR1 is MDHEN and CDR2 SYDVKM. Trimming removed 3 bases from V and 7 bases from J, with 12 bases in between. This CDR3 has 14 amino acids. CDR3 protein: CASSFAGLSEKLFF. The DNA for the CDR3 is TGTGCCAGCAGTTTCGCCGGGTTAAGTGAAAAACTGTTTTTT.

The CDR3 is CATSSSWVSYYEQYF. DNA of the CDR3: TGTGCCACCAGCAGTTCCTGGGTCAGTTACTACGAGCAGTACTTC. The rearrangement joins TRBV15 to TRBJ2-5; no definite D call. The end of the DNA is better explained by TRBJ2-7, so the J call may be wrong. CDR3 length equals 15 residues. Germline assignment: CDR1 LNHNV and CDR2 YYDKDF (reference sequence).

This chain's CDR3 is CASSPDRGPGGANVLTF. DNA for the CDR3: TGTGCCAGCAGCCCGGACAGGGGACCGGGTGGGGCCAACGTCCTGACTTTC. The chain uses TRBV12-3 or TRBV12-4 and TRBJ2-6; 9 nucleotides agree with TRBD1. CDR3 length: 17 residues. V trimming: 6 bases; J trimming: 3 bases; junction bases outside the gene matches: 9.

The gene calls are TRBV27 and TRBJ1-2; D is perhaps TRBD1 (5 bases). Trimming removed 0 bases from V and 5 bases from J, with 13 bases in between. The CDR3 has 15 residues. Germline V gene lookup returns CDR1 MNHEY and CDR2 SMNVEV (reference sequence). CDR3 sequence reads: CASSLSAGAGYGYTF. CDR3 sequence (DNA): TGTGCCAGCAGTTTATCGGCCGGGGCCGGGTATGGCTACACCTTC.

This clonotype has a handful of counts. Here the CDR3 reads CASSAGWNTEAFF. The CDR3 DNA follows: TGTGCCAGCAGCGCCGGATGGAACACTGAAGCTTTCTTT. The chain is built from TRBV25-1 and TRBJ1-1; D is undetermined. Germline-derived CDR1 and CDR2 are MGHDK and SYGVNS. Trimming removed 6 bases at V and 1 base at J, with 9 bases between. The CDR3 totals 13 residues.

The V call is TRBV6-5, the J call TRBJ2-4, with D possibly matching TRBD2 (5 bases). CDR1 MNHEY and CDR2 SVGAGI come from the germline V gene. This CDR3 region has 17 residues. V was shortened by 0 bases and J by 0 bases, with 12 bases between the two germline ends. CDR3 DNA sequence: TGTGCCAGCAGTTACTCGTCGGGCGGACTAGCCAAAAACATTCAGTACTTC. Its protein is CASSYSSGGLAKNIQYF.

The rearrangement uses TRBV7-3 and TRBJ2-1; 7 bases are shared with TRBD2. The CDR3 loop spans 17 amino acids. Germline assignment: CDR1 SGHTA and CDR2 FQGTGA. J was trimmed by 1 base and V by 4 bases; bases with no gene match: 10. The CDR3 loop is CASSSLTWGGSYNEQFF. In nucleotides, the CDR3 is TGTGCCAGCAGCTCTCTAACTTGGGGGGGGTCCTACAATGAGCAGTTCTTC.

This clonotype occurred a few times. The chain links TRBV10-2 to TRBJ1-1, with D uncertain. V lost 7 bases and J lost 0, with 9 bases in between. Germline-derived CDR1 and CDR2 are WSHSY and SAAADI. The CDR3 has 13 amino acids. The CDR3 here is CASIRRLNTEAFF. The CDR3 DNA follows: TGCGCCAGCATCAGGCGGCTGAACACTGAAGCTTTCTTT.